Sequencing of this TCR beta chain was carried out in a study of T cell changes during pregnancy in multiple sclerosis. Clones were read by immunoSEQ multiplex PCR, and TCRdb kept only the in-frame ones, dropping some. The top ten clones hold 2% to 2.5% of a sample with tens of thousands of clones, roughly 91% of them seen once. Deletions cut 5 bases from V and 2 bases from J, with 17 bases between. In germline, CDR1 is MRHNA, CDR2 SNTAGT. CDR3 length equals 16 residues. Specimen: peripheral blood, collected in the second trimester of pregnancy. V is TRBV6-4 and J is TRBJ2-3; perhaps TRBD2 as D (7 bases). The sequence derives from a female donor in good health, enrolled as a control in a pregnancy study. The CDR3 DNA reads TGTGCCAGCAGTCCTGAAGGCGGGGGCCACACAGATACGCAGTATTTT. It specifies CASSPEGGGHTDTQYF.